The sample holds a few counts of the clone carrying this T cell receptor (beta chain). What it binds is not known. CDR3 length equals 16 residues. Germline lookup yields CDR1 SGHNT and CDR2 YYREEE (reference sequence). The V gene end was trimmed by 0 bases and the J gene end by 4 bases; junction bases not matched to a gene: 8. Treatment meaning: roughly 10-day PBMC culture with coronavirus spike peptide pools or control peptides (ViraFEST assay). Positive PCR tests dated from March to December 2020, predating US Alpha, Beta and Delta variants. This sample was taken from a study of vaccination and CD4 T cells after COVID-19. CD4+ T cells that had been cultured provided DNA sequenced with the Oncomine TCR Beta short-read assay. TCRdb redid the calling of the PCR reads with MiXCR, one entry per CDR3 protein. The sample includes roughly 16,000 distinct CDR3 sequences, 43% of them seen just once.

This chain links TRBV5-4 with TRBJ2-3; TRBD2 aligns across 7 bases. The clonotype was recovered from a human donor who had recovered from COVID-19. The sample consisted of CD4+ T cells from blood, cultured in vitro, taken after SARS-CoV-2 vaccination. Written as DNA, the CDR3 is TGTGCCAGCAGCTTGGTAGATGGCGGGAGCCCAGATACGCAGTATTTT. Amino acids: CASSLVDGGSPDTQYF.